The 16 T cell receptor beta chains in this list originate from one sample, sequenced in a study of spatial heterogeneity in lung cancer. Time point: blood at routine non-recurrence follow-up after resection. Tumor, nontumor lung or frozen PBMC supplied whole RNA that was sequenced unsorted. Each CDR3 protein gets one entry after TCRdb re-called the 5' RACE reads with MiXCR. The sample includes about 26,000 distinct CDR3 sequences, roughly 6% of them seen just once. The sequencing here drew on PBMCs, taken at follow-up. The receptors here all came from a male donor with early-stage non-small cell lung cancer.

This clonotype was seen a handful of times. The CDR3 sequence is CSARSAGTEAFF. CDR3 nucleotides: TGCAGTGCTAGATCTGCCGGCACTGAAGCTTTCTTT. V gene TRBV20-1 combines with J gene TRBJ1-1; D is uncertain. The CDR3 has 12 amino acids. CDR1 is DFQATT and CDR2 is SNEGSKA in the germline V gene (reference sequence). V shed 2 bases and J shed 4 bases, with 8 bases lying between them.

At least ten counts were recorded for this clonotype. V and J are TRBV7-2 and TRBJ2-5, with D maybe TRBD2 (5 bases). This CDR3 has 17 amino acids. The V and J ends lost 0 bases and 2 bases respectively, with 16 bases between them. Germline values: CDR1 SGHTA, CDR2 FQGNSA. CDR3: CASSLAFGGPGQETQYF. The CDR3 region has the DNA TGTGCCAGCAGCTTAGCGTTTGGCGGGCCCGGGCAAGAGACCCAGTACTTC.

This clonotype was detected ten times or more. The V and J genes are TRBV6-6 and TRBJ2-7, with a possible D match to TRBD2 (5 bases). V shed 6 bases and J shed 5 bases, with 11 bases lying between them. Per germline, CDR1 MNHNY and CDR2 SVGAGI (reference sequence). This CDR3 region has 12 residues. The CDR3 loop reads CASSPRVDEQYV. In DNA, the CDR3 is TGTGCCAGCAGCCCGCGGGTCGACGAGCAGTACGTC.

This clonotype was recorded at least ten times. The chain carries TRBV12-3 or TRBV12-4 and TRBJ2-3; D uncertain. This CDR3 comprises 16 residues. V lost 5 bases and J 4 bases, leaving 19 bases between the germline ends. CDR3 nucleotides: TGTGCCAGCAGTCCAACCCCTAGTTCCGGAGCAGATACGCAGTATTTT. This encodes CASSPTPSSGADTQYF.

At least ten counts were recorded for this clonotype. The chain uses TRBV21-1 and TRBJ1-3; TRBD1 was called by the table and not checked on the DNA. TRBV21-1 is a documented pseudogene. The CDR3 loop spans 15 amino acids. DNA for the CDR3: TGTGCCAGCAGCATCCGGGACAGCACTGGAAACACCATATATTTT. Protein: CASSIRDSTGNTIYF.

This clonotype was found many times. The chain carries TRBV9 and TRBJ1-3; a possible D gene is TRBD1 (5 bases). CDR3 length equals 13 residues. The V and J ends lost 3 bases and 11 bases respectively, with 15 bases between them. Germline-derived CDR1 and CDR2 are SGDLS and YYNGEE. The CDR3 coding sequence is TGTGCCAGCAGCGCCCGGGACCCCCAGCCCATATATTTT. Translating gives CASSARDPQPIYF.

This clonotype was counted a few times. This chain uses TRBV6-2 or TRBV6-3 with TRBJ2-7; a weak D match, TRBD2 (5 bases). The V gene lost 1 base and the J gene lost 7 bases, with 11 bases spanning the gap. CDR1 and CDR2 (germline): MNHEY, SVGEGT. The CDR3 runs to 13 residues. The CDR3 sequence is CASSYFGIREQYF. CDR3 sequence (DNA): TGTGCCAGCAGTTACTTCGGGATACGGGAGCAGTACTTC.

In this sample, this clonotype turned up many times. The chain has TRBV18 and TRBJ1-5; D is unresolved. The V end was cut by 0 bases, the J end by 2 bases, with 11 bases between. Germline CDR1 and CDR2: KGHSH and LQKENI. CDR3 length: 16 amino acids. In DNA, the CDR3 is TGTGCCAGCTCACCACCGCTAGGGCAGGGCAATCAGCCCCAGCATTTT. Residues: CASSPPLGQGNQPQHF.

This clonotype appeared many times. V usage is TRBV3-1 and J usage is TRBJ2-5; TRBD2 aligns across 10 bases. Trimming took 4 bases from V and 2 from J; bases not matched to a gene: 4. The CDR3 has 15 residues. Per the germline V gene, CDR1 is LGHDT and CDR2 is YNNKEL (reference sequence). This chain's CDR3 is CASSPDSGGQETQYF. The CDR3 coding sequence is TGTGCCAGCAGCCCAGATAGCGGGGGGCAAGAGACCCAGTACTTC.

This clonotype was counted many times. This chain links TRBV7-2 with TRBJ2-7; 15 bases are a match to TRBD2. This CDR3 is built from 16 residues. The V gene end was trimmed by 5 bases and the J gene end by 5 bases; junction bases not matched to a gene: 7. The germline V gene has CDR1 SGHTA and CDR2 FQGNSA. The CDR3 sequence is CASSPPGLAGGHEQYV. For the CDR3, the DNA is TGTGCCAGCAGCCCCCCGGGACTAGCGGGAGGCCACGAGCAGTACGTC.

This clonotype was counted ten times or more. The rearrangement links TRBV7-9 to TRBJ2-2; D gene unclear. The CDR3 totals 14 residues. The germline CDR1 and CDR2 sequences are SEHNR and FQNEAQ (reference sequence). Trimming removed 5 bases from V and 7 bases from J, with 14 bases in between. This chain's CDR3 is CASSQDSSNGELFF. The CDR3 nucleotides are TGTGCCAGCAGCCAAGACTCTTCTAACGGGGAGCTGTTTTTT.

This clonotype was counted ten times or more. This chain connects TRBV29-1 to TRBJ1-1, with 8 bases identical to TRBD1. After removal of 5 bases from V and 6 bases from J, the junction contained 8 bases not matched to a gene. The germline CDR1 and CDR2 sequences are SQVTM and ANQGSEA. The length of the CDR3 is 13 residues. The CDR3 DNA is TGCAGCGTTCATGGACAGGGAGGCGCTGAAGCTTTCTTT. The encoded protein is CSVHGQGGAEAFF. Full variable domain (remainder filled in from reference TRBV29-1 and TRBJ1-1): SAVISQKPSRDICQRGTSLTIQCQVDSQVTMMFWYRQQPGQSLTLIATANQGSEATYESGFVIDKFPISRPNLTFSTLTVSNMSPEDSSIYLCSVHGQGGAEAFFGQGTRLTVV.

At least ten counts were recorded for this clonotype. The chain joins TRBV6-2 or TRBV6-3 to TRBJ1-1; tentatively, D is TRBD1 (5 bases). This CDR3 has 14 residues. Germline V gene sequence: CDR1 MNHEY, CDR2 SVGEGT. Trimming removed 7 bases at V and 6 bases at J, with 18 bases between. The CDR3 region is CASTFHVGTAEAFF. In nucleotides, the CDR3 is TGTGCCAGCACCTTCCACGTCGGGACTGCTGAAGCTTTCTTT.

V is TRBV20-1 and J is TRBJ2-3; D is ambiguous. CDR3 length equals 13 residues. Germline V gene lookup returns CDR1 DFQATT and CDR2 SNEGSKA (reference sequence). The ends were cut back, 3 bases at V and 2 bases at J, with 9 bases in the middle. The CDR3 reads CSASVSTTDTQYF. The CDR3 nucleotides are TGCAGTGCTAGCGTCAGCACCACAGATACGCAGTATTTT.

The chain carries TRBV5-1 and TRBJ2-1, with a possible D match to TRBD2 (5 bases). Germline loops: CDR1 SGHRS, CDR2 YFSETQ. Trimming pared 0 bases from V and 4 bases from J, leaving 11 bases between. The CDR3 is made up of 15 amino acids. As DNA, the CDR3 is TGCGCCAGCAGCTTGGAAAGCGGAAATTACAATGAGCAGTTCTTC. Amino acids: CASSLESGNYNEQFF. The entire variable domain, with the rest obtained from reference TRBV5-1 and TRBJ2-1, is as follows: KAGVTQTPRYLIKTRGQQVTLSCSPISGHRSVSWYQQTPGQGLQFLFEYFSETQRNKGNFPGRFSGRQFSNSRSEMNVSTLELGDSALYLCASSLESGNYNEQFFGPGTRLTVL.

The sample holds many counts of this clonotype. For the CDR3, the DNA is TGTGCCAGCAGCCAAGAGGGGAGACCCGAGCAGTTCTTC. This gives the protein CASSQEGRPEQFF. V and J are TRBV4-2 and TRBJ2-1, with D possibly matching TRBD2 (5 bases). Germline loops: CDR1 LGHNA, CDR2 YNFKEQ. The CDR3 is 13 residues long. V dropped 0 bases and J dropped 10 bases, with 10 bases sitting between them.